Included here is one T cell receptor beta chain sequence, with context. No cognate antigen has been identified for it. No per-base quality is available; no much larger clone lies one base away. V is cut by 4 bases and J by 7 bases, and the space between the germline ends is 17 bases. The germline V gene sets CDR1 to SGHRS and CDR2 to YFSETQ. Spanning cysteine to phenylalanine, the CDR3 consists of 15 amino acids. Solely the CDR3 DNA is kept, with 45 bases framed from the first base. These data are taken from a study of cytomegalovirus exposure and HLA in healthy donors (dated by TCRdb to 2015 to 2018). Looking at the study overall: In an earlier analysis of some 550 of the donors, around 290 Gb of sequence data and 90 million to 130 million unique TCR beta sequences from about 180 million T cells were reported. Roughly 300 gigabases of sequencing data and around 85 million unique TCR sequences made up an early release that covered approximately 700 HLA-typed donors. Among the 398 genotyped donors, more than 70% belonged to the genetic ancestry cluster associated with self-reported Caucasian donors. The study aimed to test whether signatures of past pathogen exposure could be identified by cataloging public T cell receptors. Using immunosequencing, the study profiled T cell repertoires from 666 subjects and related those repertoires to cytomegalovirus serostatus. A separate validation cohort of roughly 130 different subjects was used in addition to the 666-subject first cohort. The study combined high-throughput TCR immunosequencing, statistical association of individual TCRs with disease status, and machine learning to predict cytomegalovirus infection status. A later analysis re-examined previously published TCR beta repertoires from 600 to 700 donors and added high-resolution HLA genotyping to investigate patterns of TCR occurrence. Rather than using new phenotypic data, the later analysis identified candidate immune exposures from TCR beta sequences and from how often those sequences occurred across donors. To decide whether each TCR beta V gene segment behaved as functional or pseudogenic, an earlier analysis of 587 of the donors relied on high-throughput TCR beta sequencing. Alongside the repertoire data, information on donor age, sex, ethnicity and CMV serostatus was compiled. In a later genetic analysis, genome-wide SNP genotypes for about three fifths of the roughly 670 donors were used, and that subset was treated as a discovery cohort. Every discovery cohort repertoire had been produced on one sequencing platform. Both class I and class II loci were covered by HLA typing, at four-digit resolution. Typing coverage differed by locus: A, B, C, DRB1 and DQB1 were typed in about 620-640 donors, DQA1 in around 500, DPA1 in 600 to 610, and DPB1 in approximately 450. A handful of DR-DQ haplotypes were handled as single units for association and clustering because linkage in the cohort was strong. On average, roughly 240,000 unique TCR beta nucleotide sequences were sequenced per donor among 398 genotyped donors of the cohort, with 15% to 20% of those sequences being non-productive. Findings and caveats that apply to the study as a whole: Some IMGT-functional V segments, including TRBV6-2 and TRBV6-3, could not be distinguished by the 87-base-pair reads and were therefore excluded. Roughly uniform sequencing depth across donors was assumed in presence/absence analyses, although this assumption may not hold. Compared with equally common non-associated chains, HLA-associated TCR beta chains in a later analysis were more clonally expanded and had lower generation probabilities. The earlier analysis of about 600 of the donors excluded 15 to 20 rarely observed V segments, including chromosome 9 orphons, because counts were too low. While some public TCRs were present in many individuals, most TCR sequences turned up only very rarely across donors. Most CMV-associated TCR beta chains appeared to be HLA-restricted in a later analysis, and the HLA associations seemed to be driven largely by CMV exposure. When HLA alleles, especially DR and DQ, strongly co-occurred, attributing TCR associations to individual alleles was difficult. CMV serostatus was the only immune exposure information available for the cohort. In vitro tests confirmed that a few of the cytomegalovirus-associated TCR beta chains recognize cytomegalovirus antigens. The sequencing pipeline was judged likely to have produced a cluster of highly shared sequence variants as a technical artifact. Linkage disequilibrium might explain the correlated functional status among segregating V segments, but an unknown experimental factor could not be excluded. A later genetic analysis reported fewer N-insertions in productive TCRs among donors in an Asian-associated ancestry cluster than the approximately 700-donor mean. The authors suggested that the approach could potentially be generalized to other disease states and immunological phenotypes. In a later analysis, the rate of TCR association differed among HLA loci, with DRB1 alleles having the most associated TCRs and HLA-C alleles having the fewest. In this cohort, only TCR beta chains were sequenced, and detectable features were limited by the absence of alpha or paired-chain data. V-gene and J-gene trimming of TCR beta chains was associated with a missense DCLRE1C variant in a later genetic analysis, and the association was replicated in an independent cohort. A further reported finding was that TCR beta sequences accurately predicted the HLA-A and HLA-B alleles for most subjects in the first cohort. A later analysis reported that several top co-occurrence clusters appeared linked to parvovirus B19, influenza, CMV and Epstein-Barr virus. A total of about 150 TCR beta chains were listed by the study as associated with cytomegalovirus. Because some donors lacked HLA typing at each locus, the association tests relied only on the typed subset. Specific HLA alleles were associated with 16,951 TCR beta sequences at a false discovery rate of 0.05 in a later analysis. The classifier was reported to diagnose cytomegalovirus status with high specificity and sensitivity in both the original cohort and the validation cohort. In an earlier analysis of a few hundred of the donors, most TCR beta V segments were observed in productive rearrangements about 90% or about 30% of the time, broadly matching IMGT annotations.

The cohort consisted of hundreds of healthy bone marrow donors. Cohort members were all nominally healthy when sampled, although unrecorded immune exposures were likely present. Of the 710 or so cohort members, around 290 had a positive CMV serostatus and just over 350 had a negative one, while no CMV serostatus was recorded for the donor. Each donor provided a peripheral blood sample, and peripheral blood mononuclear cells were used for TCR beta sequencing. Genomic DNA was extracted from the blood cell samples with the Qiagen DNeasy Blood Extraction Kit. To prepare the library, the immunoSEQ multiplex PCR assay was applied. A mixture of 60 forward primers for TCR Vbeta segments and 13 reverse primers for TCR Jbeta segments was used in the multiplex PCR. The CDR3 region of rearranged TCR beta genes was amplified from genomic DNA by a multiplex PCR assay. Amplified TCR beta libraries were sequenced as 87-base-pair reads on the Illumina HiSeq System. The source study handled its data this way. In a later analysis, 77 million or so unique TCR beta chains were counted across the 500 to 850 repertoires, and roughly 11 million of these chains were shared by at least two donors. Raw reads were error-corrected and collapsed into unique sequences with a nearest-neighbor algorithm that merged closely related sequences to remove PCR and sequencing errors. To assign V, D and J gene segments, CDR3 sequences were aligned to IMGT reference sequences. For a sequence to be retained, a match of at least six nucleotides was required to both a V gene segment and a J gene segment. A rearrangement counted as productive if the CDR3 had no stop codons and remained in frame with V and J, and every other rearrangement counted as non-productive. Following IMGT convention, CDR3 was defined as the stretch from the second conserved V-encoded cysteine to the conserved J-encoded phenylalanine. The earlier analysis of about 530 of the donors excluded any sequence lacking an unambiguous match to a single V gene segment. In an earlier analysis of approximately 610 of the donors, V segments were called functional above 56.7% productive rearrangements and were called segregating when the between-donor standard deviation exceeded 5%. To diagnose cytomegalovirus status from the catalog of TCR beta chain sequences, a statistical classification framework was built. V and J gene assignment, in a later analysis, came from comparing TCR nucleotide sequences with IMGT/GENE-DB human TR gene sequences. A later analysis assigned CDR3 sequences and most-parsimonious VDJ recombination scenarios with the TCRdist pipeline. A later analysis defined each TCR beta chain by its CDR3 amino acid sequence plus V-gene family, and excluded reads lacking a unique V-gene family. To address suspected cross-contamination and a sequencing artifact, a later analysis removed roughly 580 highly shared, low-generation-probability nucleotide sequences. In a later analysis, a clonal expansion index for each public chain was calculated from normalized within-repertoire ranks of inferred template counts. In a later analysis, generation probabilities were computed using a VDJ recombination model fitted to out-of-frame rearrangements, and the results were checked against IGoR. A later analysis scored TCR-TCR, TCR-HLA and TCR-CMV co-occurrence with hypergeometric tests, applying a repertoire-size bias correction to TCR pairs. A later analysis estimated false discovery rates by permuting HLA or CMV assignments 20 times. A later analysis grouped co-occurring TCRs with DBSCAN, adding TCRdist sequence similarity when clustering within HLA-allele-positive subsets. Repertoires with fewer than 30,000 or more than 120,000 public chains, plus five repertoires with anomalous nucleotide sharing, were excluded from co-occurrence clustering. This immuneACCESS table, as held by TCRdb, lists in-frame sequences with V and J called but not all clones. Of the missing ones, under half trace to an unresolved V gene in checked studies; the others have no known cause. Clone size and V and J calls were adopted from that table, with D and trimming inferred from the DNA. For this sample the table gives over 35,000 clones, of which approximately 55% were detected only once. Around 10% of the sample rests with the top ten.

The TCR comes from a human donor in good health. The rearranged chain carries TRBV5-1 and TRBJ2-2; perhaps TRBD1 is the D gene, with 6 bases matching. The specimen sequenced was PBMCs. CDR3 loop: CASSGNIQGNGELFF. The DNA reads TGCGCCAGCAGCGGGAATATACAGGGAAACGGGGAGCTGTTTTTT.